This TCR beta chain was obtained from a study of response to subunit inactivated influenza vaccine. Study-level points and caveats: Authors suggested seasonal influenza vaccinations each recruit few new T cells.

Each CDR3 protein is one row after TCRdb ran MiXCR on the RT-PCR reads. The data show almost 600,000 distinct CDR3 sequences, about 14% seen once. The CDR3 loop spans 15 amino acids. V was pared by 1 base and J by 0 bases, with 10 bases between. This clonotype was found a few times. Its antigen is undetermined. This chain connects TRBV12-3 or TRBV12-4 to TRBJ2-7; D is perhaps TRBD2 (6 bases). The sequences come from PBMCs from blood, collected 11 to 12 days after vaccination. The TCR sequence derives from a man aged 45 to 65 who received an inactivated influenza vaccine. The CDR3 loop reads CASSLGDFFSYEQYF. The CDR3 nucleotides are TGTGCCAGCAGTTTAGGGGACTTTTTCTCCTACGAGCAGTACTTC.